This is a list of T cell receptor beta chains from one sample in a study of T cells in Graves' hyperthyroidism and ophthalmopathy. A single record per CDR3 protein comes from TCRdb applying MiXCR to the multiplex PCR reads. The table shows about 570,000 distinct CDR3 sequences, with 12% to 15% occurring only once. The sequencing input was blood. These receptors came from a woman between 40 and 50 years old with Graves' hyperthyroidism. The CDR3 runs from the conserved cysteine through the conserved F or W. D genes are given only for firm matches. Clone size, where shown, is once, few, many, or a class for clones that have expanded.

V,size,D,J,DNA,CDR3
TRBV20-1,few,NA,TRBJ1-2,TGCAGTGCTAGTAGGGGGGGAGGCGACTATGGCTACACCTTC,CSASRGGGDYGYTF
TRBV5-6,NA,TRBD2,TRBJ2-7,TGTGCCAGCAGCCTGCTGACTAGCGTGGGCGAGCAGTACTTC,CASSLLTSVGEQYF
TRBV5-1,NA,TRBD2,TRBJ2-2,TGCGCCAGCAGCTTGTCGGACGGACTAGCCGGGGAGCTGTTTTTT,CASSLSDGLAGELFF
TRBV4-3,NA,TRBD1,TRBJ2-3,TGCGCCAGCAGCCAAGGGGCAGGGGGTTATAGCACAGATACGCAGTATTTT,CASSQGAGGYSTDTQYF
TRBV6-6,many,NA,TRBJ2-7,TGTGCCAGCAGTTACGAGGCCAAGGGCCAATACGAGCAGTACTTC,CASSYEAKGQYEQYF
TRBV28,many,NA,TRBJ1-4,TGTGCCAGCAGTAATGAAAAACTGTTTTTT,CASSNEKLFF
TRBV7-3,NA,NA,TRBJ2-7,TGTGCCAGCAGCTTACGAGGGCCGAACGAGCAGTACTTC,CASSLRGPNEQYF
TRBV3-1,few,TRBD2,TRBJ2-5,TGTGCCAGCGAGCCAATGGGACTATATTATCAAGAGACCCAGTACTTC,CASEPMGLYYQETQYF
TRBV5-1,few,TRBD2,TRBJ2-1,TGCGCCAGCAGCTCGTTAGCGGGTCCCAATGAGCAGTTCTTC,CASSSLAGPNEQFF
TRBV18,many,NA,TRBJ1-1,TGTGCCAGCTCACCTCAACGCACGAACACTGAAGCTTTCTTT,CASSPQRTNTEAFF
TRBV19,NA,NA,TRBJ2-1,TGTGCCAGTAGTTTTCCCGGCAGATACAATGAGCAGTTCTTC,CASSFPGRYNEQFF
TRBV9,many,NA,TRBJ2-4,TGTGCCAGCAGCGTAGGTCTAGCCAAAAACATTCAGTACTTC,CASSVGLAKNIQYF
TRBV2,many,NA,TRBJ2-7,TGTGCCAGCAGTGACTCTCCCAGCTACGAGCAGTACTTC,CASSDSPSYEQYF
TRBV7-9,many,TRBD1,TRBJ1-2,TGTGCCAGCACCCCACTGGGACAGCGCTATGGCTACACCTTC,CASTPLGQRYGYTF
TRBV29-1,many,NA,TRBJ2-3,TGCAGCGTTACCGCGAAGGGGGACCTAAGGCTAAATACGCAGTATTTT,CSVTAKGDLRLNTQYF
TRBV5-1,NA,TRBD2,TRBJ2-3,TGCGCCAGCAGCGGCCTCGGGGGGAACACAGATACGCAGTATTTT,CASSGLGGNTDTQYF
TRBV2,many,NA,TRBJ2-1,TGTGCCAGCACCCTAGACAGGACCTACAATGAGCAGTTCTTC,CASTLDRTYNEQFF
TRBV7-2,NA,NA,TRBJ2-7,TGTGCCAGCACCCCCGGGACATTCTCCTACGAGCAGTACTTC,CASTPGTFSYEQYF
TRBV7-9,NA,TRBD2,TRBJ2-3,TGTGCCAGCAGCTTAAGATCGGGACTAGCGGGCTTCACAGATACGCAGTATTTT,CASSLRSGLAGFTDTQYF
TRBV11-3,NA,NA,TRBJ2-7,TGTGCCAGCAGCTTGGAGGACTACTTC,CASSLEDYF
TRBV13,NA,NA,TRBJ2-7,TGTGCCAGCAGCTTAGGCAACGGCGAGCAGTACTTC,CASSLGNGEQYF
TRBV19,few,NA,TRBJ1-1,TGTGCCAGTACTACAGGGACGAACACTGAAGCTTTCTTT,CASTTGTNTEAFF
TRBV6-1,NA,NA,TRBJ2-1,TGTGCCAGCAGTGAACGACCTGGCCAATTCAATGAGCAGTTCTTC,CASSERPGQFNEQFF
TRBV6-5,few,NA,TRBJ2-7,TGTGCCAGCAGTTCCCTTGAGGAGCAGTACTTC,CASSSLEEQYF
TRBV7-9,few,NA,TRBJ1-3,TGTGCCAGCAGCTTAGACGATACAGGGTTTGGAAACACCATATATTTT,CASSLDDTGFGNTIYF
TRBV6-1,few,TRBD2,TRBJ2-1,TGTGCCAGCAGCCAAAAGCGGGAGGGCGGGTACAATGAGCAGTTCTTC,CASSQKREGGYNEQFF
TRBV14,few,NA,TRBJ2-1,TGTGCCAGCAGCCCGCGGGACTTCTACAATGAGCAGTTCTTC,CASSPRDFYNEQFF
TRBV6-5,many,NA,TRBJ2-2,TGTGCCAGCAGTTACTCGACAGGCAACACCGGGGAGCTGTTTTTT,CASSYSTGNTGELFF
TRBV20-1,NA,TRBD2,TRBJ2-5,TGCAGTGCTTGGGGACTAGCGGGAGCGCAGACCCAGTACTTC,CSAWGLAGAQTQYF
TRBV20-1,many,NA,TRBJ2-1,TGCAGTGCAGATCCGGGACTCCCACGGAATGAGCAGTTCTTC,CSADPGLPRNEQFF
TRBV6-1,many,NA,TRBJ1-1,TGTGCCAGCAGTGATTTAGAAAAGAACACTGAAGCTTTCTTT,CASSDLEKNTEAFF
TRBV11-3,many,TRBD2,TRBJ2-1,TGTGCCAGCAGCATAGTACCGGGACTAGCGTTCAATGAGCAGTTCTTC,CASSIVPGLAFNEQFF